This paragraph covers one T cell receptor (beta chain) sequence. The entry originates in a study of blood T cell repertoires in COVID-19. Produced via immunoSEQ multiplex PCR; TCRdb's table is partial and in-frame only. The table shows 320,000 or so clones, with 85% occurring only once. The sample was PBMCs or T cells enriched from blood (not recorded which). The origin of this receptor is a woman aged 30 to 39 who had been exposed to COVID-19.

The DNA for the CDR3 is TGTGCCAGCAGCTTCGGCAGGGCCTACGAGCAGTACTTC. Its protein is CASSFGRAYEQYF. This rearrangement joins TRBV7-9 to TRBJ2-7; D possibly corresponds to TRBD1 (5 bases). Germline V gene sequence: CDR1 SEHNR, CDR2 FQNEAQ (reference sequence). With 3 bases removed from V and 2 bases from J, the gap between germline ends came to 8 bases. CDR3 length: 13 residues.